This T cell receptor beta chain is from a study of OX40 agonist ivuxolimab in advanced cancers. For the study at large: The treatment was a fully human IgG2 OX40 agonist, ivuxolimab. Three patients had partial responses: one hepatocellular carcinoma, two cutaneous melanoma. Findings of the study overall: The specificity for antigen of the expanded peripheral T cells was not determined.

This clone was seen a single time. Antigen unknown. The CDR3 runs 14 residues. Germline CDR1 SGHAT, CDR2 FQDESV (reference sequence). The germline V and J ends were trimmed by 1 base and 0 bases, with 6 bases remaining between them. Sequenced by immunoSEQ multiplex PCR; TCRdb stores in-frame clones only, minus some. Found here are fewer than 85,000 clones, around 88% of them singletons; the top ten hold 0.76%. The genes are TRBV11-1 and TRBJ2-5; D gene uncertain. This clonotype was obtained from an adult with an advanced solid tumor such as melanoma, head and neck, liver or kidney cancer. The sample in question was CD4+ or CD8+ T cells sorted from blood, obtained in a trial of the OX40 agonist ivuxolimab. CDR3 sequence (DNA): TGTGCCAGCAGCTTAGTCCAGTACCAAGAGACCCAGTACTTC. It encodes CASSLVQYQETQYF.